The 12 T cell receptor beta chains in this list originate from one sample, sequenced in a study of T cell changes during pregnancy in multiple sclerosis. Generated by immunoSEQ multiplex PCR, the TCRdb table keeps only in-frame clones and is missing some. The sample yields tens of thousands of clones, about 91% seen once. The sequencing used peripheral blood, collected before pregnancy. The receptor source for this set is a female donor with multiple sclerosis, enrolled in a pregnancy study.

CDR3 DNA sequence: TGCGCCAGCAGCTTGGTGTCAGGGGACTATGGCTACACCTTC. The encoded protein is CASSLVSGDYGYTF. The rearrangement uses TRBV5-1 and TRBJ1-2; a weak D match, TRBD1 (6 bases). This CDR3 contains 14 residues. The germline gives CDR1 SGHRS, CDR2 YFSETQ. V was cut by 0 bases and J by 3 bases, with 9 bases left in between.

V is TRBV11-2 and J is TRBJ2-5; TRBD2 aligns across 8 bases. The CDR3 contains 16 residues. V gave up 5 bases and J gave up 5 bases; unmatched junction bases: 13. The V gene's germline CDR1 is SGHAT and CDR2 FQNNGV. The CDR3, as DNA: TGTGCCAGCAGCCCCGCCCTGTACGGGAGGGCCGAGACCCAGTACTTC. Its protein is CASSPALYGRAETQYF.

The chain combines TRBV19 with TRBJ2-7; D not certain. The CDR3 loop spans 14 amino acids. Deletions cut 3 bases from V and 7 bases from J, with 16 bases between. CDR1 and CDR2 from the germline V gene are LNHDA and SQIVND (reference sequence). The CDR3 DNA reads TGTGCCAGTAGTATGCGCGGCCGCCTGAAGGAGCAGTACTTC. Amino acids: CASSMRGRLKEQYF.

The chain employs TRBV7-2 and TRBJ2-2, with D uncertain. V lost 4 bases, J lost 0 bases, and 6 bases lay in between. This CDR3 is built from 14 residues. Germline values: CDR1 SGHTA, CDR2 FQGNSA. Here the CDR3 DNA reads TGTGCCAGCAGCTCGATAGCGAACACCGGGGAGCTGTTTTTT. Translated, it gives CASSSIANTGELFF. The whole variable domain, remainder taken from reference TRBV7-2 and TRBJ2-2, is GAGVSQSPSNKVTEKGKDVELRCDPISGHTALYWYRQSLGQGLEFLIYFQGNSAPDKSGLPSDRFSAERTGGSVSTLTIQRTQQEDSAVYLCASSSIANTGELFFGEGSRLTVL.

The V call is TRBV7-3, the J call TRBJ1-1; D not resolved. The CDR3 covers 13 residues. Trimming took off 1 base at V and 3 bases at J, with 6 bases between the two ends. Germline lookup yields CDR1 SGHTA and CDR2 FQGTGA. CDR3 protein: CASSLIEDTEAFF. The CDR3 DNA follows: TGTGCCAGCAGCTTAATAGAGGACACTGAAGCTTTCTTT.

This chain joins TRBV30 and TRBJ2-6, with 7 bases aligning to TRBD1. The CDR3 consists of 19 residues. With V trimmed by 1 base and J by 0 bases, 12 bases remained unmatched. Germline V gene data show CDR1 as GTSNPN and CDR2 as SVGIG (reference sequence). CDR3 nucleotide sequence: TGTGCCTGGAGTGATGGTGACAGGGTGATGGCCTCTGGGGCCAACGTCCTGACTTTC. Its translation is CAWSDGDRVMASGANVLTF.

This chain links TRBV27 with TRBJ2-7; 9 nucleotides match TRBD1. The CDR3 spans 15 residues. CDR1 is MNHEY, CDR2 SMNVEV, per germline (reference sequence). With V trimmed by 6 bases and J by 5 bases, 11 bases remained unmatched. This CDR3 is CASREMGQGPHEQYF. CDR3 nucleotides: TGTGCCAGCAGAGAGATGGGACAGGGCCCCCACGAGCAGTACTTC.

The gene calls are TRBV5-1 and TRBJ2-1; TRBD2 matches at 8 bases. V gave up 3 bases and J gave up 5 bases; unmatched junction bases: 13. CDR1 and CDR2 (germline): SGHRS, YFSETQ. The CDR3 is 17 amino acids. CDR3 region: CASSSPQAGVLNNEQFF. The CDR3 DNA reads TGCGCCAGCAGCTCGCCGCAAGCGGGAGTCTTGAACAATGAGCAGTTCTTC.

The gene calls are TRBV4-2 and TRBJ1-2; D is perhaps TRBD1 (5 bases). Germline values: CDR1 LGHNA, CDR2 YNFKEQ. The CDR3 covers 16 residues. The V end was cut by 4 bases, the J end by 3 bases, with 18 bases between. The CDR3: CASSPGSQGKYYGYTF. CDR3 nucleotide sequence: TGTGCCAGCAGCCCTGGCTCCCAGGGAAAATACTATGGCTACACCTTC.

In the case of this clone: At one end the junction does not follow the germline gene, possibly because of a read error. The CDR3: CASSYRTGGYSEQFF. CDR3 in DNA: TGTGCCAGCAGCTACCGGACAGGGGGTTACAGTGAGCAGTTCTTC. V gene TRBV7-3 combines with J gene TRBJ2-1, with 10 bases aligning to TRBD1. CDR1 is SGHTA, CDR2 FQGTGA, per germline. The CDR3 is 15 residues long.

This sequence joins TRBV27 and TRBJ2-2, with TRBD2 as a possible D gene (6 bases). V lost 3 bases to trimming and J lost 5 bases, with 13 bases between them. The CDR3 length is 15 residues. CDR1 and CDR2 (germline): MNHEY, SMNVEV (reference sequence). CDR3 bases: TGTGCCAGCAGTTTTAGGCGGGGAGGAACCGGGGAGCTGTTTTTT. Its protein is CASSFRRGGTGELFF.

The CDR3 protein is CASSSTVEGTQYF. The CDR3 DNA is TGTGCCAGCAGCTCTACAGTAGAGGGGACCCAGTACTTC. This sequence joins TRBV7-2 and TRBJ2-5, with a possible D match to TRBD2 (5 bases). Trimming cost V 4 bases and J 7 bases, with 13 bases left between them. This CDR3 has 13 residues. Germline CDR1 SGHTA, CDR2 FQGNSA.